This T cell receptor (beta chain) was recovered during a study of CD8 T cells in ankylosing spondylitis. MiXCR, run by TCRdb on the 5' RACE reads, gives a single entry per CDR3 protein. The table has 350,000 to 550,000 distinct CDR3 sequences, around 26% seen once. Broader study findings: Characteristic, it appeared, of ankylosing spondylitis blood was a TCR beta motif of seven or eight highly homologous variants. In ankylosing spondylitis patients, matched synovial fluid reportedly showed significant enrichment of disease-linked clones.

This clonotype was detected a few times. Its antigen is undetermined. This CDR3 has 16 amino acids. Trimming stripped 2 bases from V and 0 bases from J, with 13 bases between. Germline loops: CDR1 KGHSH, CDR2 LQKENI. This clonotype was sampled from a male donor with ankylosing spondylitis. Sequencing input: blood, either unsorted or a sorted T cell fraction (not recorded which). V usage is TRBV18 and J usage is TRBJ2-5, with D perhaps matching TRBD1 or TRBD2 (5 bases each). The CDR3 nucleotides read TGTGCCAGCTCACCATTGGGGGTGGAGTACCAAGAGACCCAGTACTTC. Amino acids: CASSPLGVEYQETQYF.